A selection of T cell receptor beta chains follows, all from one sample in a study of post-analysis software for immune sequencing data. TCRdb re-analysed the PCR reads in MiXCR, keeping a single row per CDR3 protein. The sample records approximately 260,000 distinct CDR3 sequences, about 38% being singletons. The sequenced sample consisted of blood. The receptor set was obtained from a girl between 10 and 17 years old with multiple sclerosis. Both conserved end residues are part of each CDR3. The order of the fields is D gene, J gene, CDR3 length, V gene, clone size, CDR3 DNA, CDR3 protein. D genes are given only for firm matches. Not every row has a clone size; where given, it reads once, few, many or a size class.

NA,TRBJ2-5,16,TRBV20-1,many,TGCAGTGCTAGAGATTCCGAGGGGGGCCTCCAAGAGACCCAGTACTTC,CSARDSEGGLQETQYF
TRBD1,TRBJ1-1,14,TRBV7-9,many,TGTGCCAGCAGCCATAACAGGGGTTACACTGAAGCTTTCTTT,CASSHNRGYTEAFF
NA,TRBJ2-2,15,TRBV9,NA,TGTGCCAGCAGCGACGGGACAGCTAACACCGGGGGGCTGTTTTTT,CASSDGTANTGGLFF
TRBD1,TRBJ2-2,17,TRBV24-1,few,TGTGCCACCAGTGAACCTATAAGGGACAGGGGGACCGGGGAGCTGTTTTTT,CATSEPIRDRGTGELFF
TRBD1,TRBJ1-6,16,TRBV15,many,TGTGCCACCAGCAGAGATCAAGGGGGCAAAGGTTCACCCCTCCACTTT,CATSRDQGGKGSPLHF
NA,TRBJ2-3,14,TRBV18,many,TGTGCCAGCTCACCAGACGCCCAAGGGTATACGCAGTATTTT,CASSPDAQGYTQYF
NA,TRBJ2-1,14,TRBV6-2/TRBV6-3,NA,TGTGCCAGCATCCAGGCGGCCTCCTACAATGAGCAGTTCTTC,CASIQAASYNEQFF
TRBD2,TRBJ2-5,15,TRBV4-1,many,TGCGCCAGCAGCCAGGGACTAGCGGAGGAAGAGACCCAGTACTTC,CASSQGLAEEETQYF
NA,TRBJ1-2,12,TRBV5-1,NA,TGCGCCAGCAGCAATCAGTACTATGGCTACACCTTC,CASSNQYYGYTF
NA,TRBJ2-3,15,TRBV7-7,NA,TGTGCTAGCAGCTTAGGGCGATCTGGGACAGATACGCAGTATTTT,CASSLGRSGTDTQYF
TRBD2,TRBJ2-2,17,TRBV5-1,few,TGCGCCAGCAGCTCCACCGGGCTAGCGGCGAACACCGGGGAGCTGTTTTTT,CASSSTGLAANTGELFF
NA,TRBJ1-4,14,TRBV7-9,many,TGTGCCAGCAGCTTGTCCGGGAGTAATGAAAAACTGTTTTTT,CASSLSGSNEKLFF
TRBD2,TRBJ2-5,16,TRBV3-1,many,TGTGCCAGCAGCCGACGGGCTAGCGGGAGCAGAGAGACCCAGTACTTC,CASSRRASGSRETQYF
TRBD2,TRBJ2-1,17,TRBV5-1,many,TGCGCCAGCAGCGGGGGGACTAGCGGGAGCTCCTACAATGAGCAGTTCTTC,CASSGGTSGSSYNEQFF
NA,TRBJ1-1,12,TRBV28,many,TGTGCCAGCAAACAGGGTCCCACTGAAGCTTTCTTT,CASKQGPTEAFF
TRBD2,TRBJ2-3,20,TRBV7-3,few,TGTGCCAGCAGCTTCTTCGGAGGGACTAGCGGGAGGGCCGGGACAGATACGCAGTATTTT,CASSFFGGTSGRAGTDTQYF
NA,TRBJ1-5,15,TRBV20-1,many,TGCAGTGCTGTTGTGGGGTCGGGACGGGGTCAGCCCCAGCATTTT,CSAVVGSGRGQPQHF
NA,TRBJ2-3,13,TRBV20-1,many,TGCAGTGCTAAGAACAGGGTCACAGATACGCAGTATTTT,CSAKNRVTDTQYF
TRBD1,TRBJ2-1,16,TRBV14,many,TGTGCCAGCAGCCAGTACACAGGGGAGACCTACAATGAGCAGTTCTTC,CASSQYTGETYNEQFF
NA,TRBJ2-2,17,TRBV12-3/TRBV12-4,many,TGTGCCAGCAGTTGGAAGGGCGCGGGAAGGAGTACCGGGGAGCTGTTTTTT,CASSWKGAGRSTGELFF
NA,TRBJ1-1,13,TRBV12-3/TRBV12-4,NA,TGTGCCAGCAGGACCAGGGGTAACACTGAAGCTTTCTTT,CASRTRGNTEAFF
NA,TRBJ2-1,15,TRBV20-1,NA,TGCAGTGCTAGAGGGGCGGGTAGCTCCTACAATGAGCAGTTCTTC,CSARGAGSSYNEQFF
NA,TRBJ2-1,15,TRBV6-5,NA,TGTGCCAGCAGTGGAATAGTGGGGCTCAACAATGAGCAGTTCTTC,CASSGIVGLNNEQFF
NA,TRBJ2-7,15,TRBV25-1,NA,TGTGCCAGCAGTGAAGAAGGGACGGGATCCTACGAGCAGTACTTC,CASSEEGTGSYEQYF
NA,TRBJ2-7,13,TRBV5-1,NA,TGCGCCAGCAGCGGCCCGCAGGGAGACGAACCGTACTTC,CASSGPQGDEPYF
TRBD1,TRBJ2-3,15,TRBV12-3/TRBV12-4,many,TGTGCCAGCAACAGGGACAGGGGACGAGCAGATACGCAGTATTTT,CASNRDRGRADTQYF
TRBD2,TRBJ2-5,19,TRBV4-1,once,TGCGCCAGCAGCCAAGATTGGGGGAGACTAGCGGGATACCAAGAGACCCAGTACTTC,CASSQDWGRLAGYQETQYF
NA,TRBJ2-1,15,TRBV5-1,many,TGCGCCAGCAGCCCCCAACCTACCTCCTACAATGAGCAGTTCTTC,CASSPQPTSYNEQFF
NA,TRBJ2-1,12,TRBV20-1,many,TGCAGTGCTCGGATTGTCTACAATGAGCAGTTCTTC,CSARIVYNEQFF
NA,TRBJ2-1,15,TRBV7-3,many,TGTGCCAGCAGCACGGGGCTAGCAGGGGAAAGGGAGCAGTTCTTC,CASSTGLAGEREQFF
NA,TRBJ1-3,12,TRBV15,few,TGTGCCACCAGCACACAGGGAAACACCATATATTTT,CATSTQGNTIYF
NA,TRBJ1-5,14,TRBV28,many,TGTGCCAGCCGCCCGGGGGGCCTTAATCAGCCCCAGCATTTT,CASRPGGLNQPQHF
TRBD1,TRBJ1-1,14,TRBV28,once,TGTGCCAGCAGTTTGGAGGGGACAGTCGCTGAAGCTTTCTTT,CASSLEGTVAEAFF
TRBD2,TRBJ2-1,15,TRBV10-3,few,TGTGCCATCAGTGGGTCGACTAGCGGGGGGAATGAGCAGTTCTTC,CAISGSTSGGNEQFF
NA,TRBJ2-1,15,TRBV20-1,NA,TGCAGTGGGGAGAAGGGGGGGCACCCCCACAATGAGCAGTTCTTC,CSGEKGGHPHNEQFF
NA,TRBJ2-1,14,TRBV30,many,TGTGCCTGGAGTGCTCGGACCGGATACAATGAGCAGTTCTTC,CAWSARTGYNEQFF
TRBD1,TRBJ2-7,16,TRBV5-5,NA,TGTGCCAGCAGTGTTCCAAGGACAGGGGGCGGATACGAGCAGTACTTC,CASSVPRTGGGYEQYF
NA,TRBJ2-7,12,TRBV11-2,NA,TGTGCCAGCAGCCTGCCCGAGGGCGAGCAGTACTTC,CASSLPEGEQYF
TRBD2,TRBJ2-3,17,TRBV4-2,NA,TGTGCCAGCAGCCAAGACACTAGCGGGGAGATTGCAGATACGCAGTATTTT,CASSQDTSGEIADTQYF
TRBD2,TRBJ2-5,15,TRBV7-2,NA,TGTGCCAGCAGCCTAATAGCGGGAGGGGGGGAGACCCAGTACTTC,CASSLIAGGGETQYF
NA,TRBJ1-1,14,TRBV6-1,few,NA,CASSSSNRNTEAFF
TRBD2,TRBJ2-1,17,TRBV4-1,NA,TGCGCCAGCAGCCAAGCGCCGGCGGCGGGAGTCGATGATGAGCAGTTCTTC,CASSQAPAAGVDDEQFF
NA,TRBJ2-1,13,TRBV29-1,many,TGCAGCGTTACCGAGGCGCGGTTCAATGAGCAGTTCTTC,CSVTEARFNEQFF
NA,TRBJ2-7,14,TRBV12-3/TRBV12-4,few,TGTGCCAGCAGCTCATTTGGGGGGCGCGTCGAGCAGTACTTC,CASSSFGGRVEQYF
NA,TRBJ2-3,15,TRBV7-9,NA,TGTGCCAGCAGCTTAGGGTCAGGGGCTGGAGATACGCAGTATTTT,CASSLGSGAGDTQYF
TRBD1,TRBJ1-6,15,TRBV25-1,many,TGTGCCAGCAGGGCCTCACAGGGGGCGACTTCACCCCTCCACTTT,CASRASQGATSPLHF
NA,TRBJ2-3,16,TRBV15,many,TGTGCCACCAGCAGAGAGCCGACGGGATACACAGATACGCAGTATTTT,CATSREPTGYTDTQYF
TRBD2,TRBJ2-3,16,TRBV5-4,NA,TGTGCCAGCAGCGTGGCTAGCGGGGGGGCGACAGATACGCAGTATTTT,CASSVASGGATDTQYF
NA,TRBJ1-1,11,TRBV28,many,TGTGCCAGCAGGCGTTACACTGAAGCTTTCTTT,CASRRYTEAFF
NA,TRBJ2-3,13,TRBV12-3/TRBV12-4,many,TGTGCCAGCGTCCGGGGTGGTGGAGATACGCAGTATTTT,CASVRGGGDTQYF
NA,TRBJ2-1,14,TRBV24-1,many,TGTGCCACCAGTGATCGGGACTTCTACAATGAGCAGTTCTTC,CATSDRDFYNEQFF
TRBD2,TRBJ2-5,16,TRBV7-7,NA,TGTGCTAGCAGCTTAGCCCTCGGACTAGCGGGAGAGACCCAGTACTTC,CASSLALGLAGETQYF